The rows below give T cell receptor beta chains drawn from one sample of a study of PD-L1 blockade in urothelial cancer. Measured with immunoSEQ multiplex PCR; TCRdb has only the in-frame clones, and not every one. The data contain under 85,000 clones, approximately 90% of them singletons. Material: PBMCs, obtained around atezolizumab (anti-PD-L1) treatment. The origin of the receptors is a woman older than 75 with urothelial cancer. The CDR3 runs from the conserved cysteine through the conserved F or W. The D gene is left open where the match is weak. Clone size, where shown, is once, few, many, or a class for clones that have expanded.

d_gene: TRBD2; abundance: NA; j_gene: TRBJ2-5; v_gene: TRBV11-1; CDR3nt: TGTGCCAGCAGTCCCTGGACTAGCGGGGTAGGAGAGACCCAGTACTTC; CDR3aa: CASSPWTSGVGETQYF
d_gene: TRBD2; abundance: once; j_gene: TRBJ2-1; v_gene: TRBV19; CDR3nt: TGTGCCAGTAGTATAGGCCTAGCGGGAAACAATGAGCAGTTCTTC; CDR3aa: CASSIGLAGNNEQFF
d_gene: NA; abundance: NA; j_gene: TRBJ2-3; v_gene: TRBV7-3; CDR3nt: TGTGCCAGCAGCTTAACGAGCAGGATCAGCACAGATACGCAGTATTTT; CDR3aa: CASSLTSRISTDTQYF
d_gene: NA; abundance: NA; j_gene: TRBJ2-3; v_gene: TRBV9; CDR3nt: TGTGCCAGCAGCCGGAGGGTGGGGGATGATACGCAGTATTTT; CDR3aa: CASSRRVGDDTQYF
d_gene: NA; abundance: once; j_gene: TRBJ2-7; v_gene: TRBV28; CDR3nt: TGTGCCAGCGGCATGGGGGGAAAAGGGAAGCAGTACTTC; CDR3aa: CASGMGGKGKQYF
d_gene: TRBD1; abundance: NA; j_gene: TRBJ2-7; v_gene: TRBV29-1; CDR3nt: TGCAGCGTTGAGTTAGGTGAGGGACAGACCACCTACGAGCAGTACTTC; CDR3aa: CSVELGEGQTTYEQYF
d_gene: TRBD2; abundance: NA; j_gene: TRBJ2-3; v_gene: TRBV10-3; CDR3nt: TGTGCCATCAGTGAGGGGACTAGAGGTTTCGGTGATACGCAGTATTTT; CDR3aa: CAISEGTRGFGDTQYF
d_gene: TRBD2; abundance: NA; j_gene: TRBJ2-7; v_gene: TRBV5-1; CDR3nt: TGCGCCAGCAGCTACGGGACTAGCGGGGGCTCCTACGAGCAGTACTTC; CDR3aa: CASSYGTSGGSYEQYF
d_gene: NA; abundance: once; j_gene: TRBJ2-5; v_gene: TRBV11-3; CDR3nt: TGTGCCAGCAGCTTAGAGCGGGGTACGGAGGAGACCCAGTACTTC; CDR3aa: CASSLERGTEETQYF
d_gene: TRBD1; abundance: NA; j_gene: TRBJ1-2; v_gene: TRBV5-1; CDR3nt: TGCGCCAGCAGCTCTGGACAGGGGTATGGCTACACCTTC; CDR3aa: CASSSGQGYGYTF
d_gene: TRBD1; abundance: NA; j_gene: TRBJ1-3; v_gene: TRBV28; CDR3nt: TGTGCCAGCAGTTTACAGGGGGCATCTGGAAACACCATATATTTT; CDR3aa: CASSLQGASGNTIYF
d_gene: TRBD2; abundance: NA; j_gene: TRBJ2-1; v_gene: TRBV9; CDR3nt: TGTGCCAGCAGCTCCTTCACTAGCGGGATTAACAATGAGCAGTTCTTC; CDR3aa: CASSSFTSGINNEQFF
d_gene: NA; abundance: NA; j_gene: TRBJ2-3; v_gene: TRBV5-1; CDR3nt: TGCGCCAGCAGCAGGGGACTGCCAAGCGATACGCAGTATTTT; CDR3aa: CASSRGLPSDTQYF
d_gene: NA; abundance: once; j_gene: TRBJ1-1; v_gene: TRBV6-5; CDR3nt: TGTGCCAGCAGACAGGATCAGGGCACTGAAGCTTTCTTT; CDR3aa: CASRQDQGTEAFF
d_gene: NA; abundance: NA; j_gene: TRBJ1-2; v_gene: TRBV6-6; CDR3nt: TGTGCCAGCAGTTACAGGGGGGGTAGGAATCTGGAGGGCTACACCTTC; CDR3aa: CASSYRGGRNLEGYTF
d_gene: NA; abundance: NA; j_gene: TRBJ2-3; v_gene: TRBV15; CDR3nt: TGTGCCACCGCCCAGGGGACGGGACGCATAGATACGCAGTATTTT; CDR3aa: CATAQGTGRIDTQYF
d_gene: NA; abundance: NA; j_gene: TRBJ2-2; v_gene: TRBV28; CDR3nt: TGTGCCAGCAGTGCGTCGAGCACCGGGGAGCTGTTTTTT; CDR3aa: CASSASSTGELFF
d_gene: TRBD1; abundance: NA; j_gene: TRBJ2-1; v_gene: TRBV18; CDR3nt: TGTGCCAGCTCACCACCTGCCAGGGGGAATGAGCAGTTCTTC; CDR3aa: CASSPPARGNEQFF
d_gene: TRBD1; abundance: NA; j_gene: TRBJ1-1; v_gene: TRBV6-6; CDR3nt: TGTGCCAGCAGTAACCGACAGGGACTGAACACTGAAGCTTTCTTT; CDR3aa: CASSNRQGLNTEAFF
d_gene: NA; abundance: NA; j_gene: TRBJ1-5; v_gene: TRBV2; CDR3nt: TGTGCCAGCAGCTTCCCCTATAGCAATCAGCCCCAGCATTTT; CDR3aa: CASSFPYSNQPQHF
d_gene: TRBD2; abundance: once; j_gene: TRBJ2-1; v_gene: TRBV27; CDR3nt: TGTGCCAGCGGGCTAGCGGGAGTAAATGAGCAGTTCTTC; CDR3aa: CASGLAGVNEQFF
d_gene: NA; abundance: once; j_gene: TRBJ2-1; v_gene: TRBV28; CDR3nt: TGTGCCAGCAAAAAAGCCAATGAGCAGTTCTTC; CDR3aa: CASKKANEQFF
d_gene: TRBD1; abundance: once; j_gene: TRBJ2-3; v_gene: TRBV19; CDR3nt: TGTGCCAGTAGCCCGGACAGGCTTGGCACAGATACGCAGTATTTT; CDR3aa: CASSPDRLGTDTQYF
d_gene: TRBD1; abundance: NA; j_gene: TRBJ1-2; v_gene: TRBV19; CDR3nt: TGTGCCAGTGGAACAGGGGCAAACTATGGCTACACCTTC; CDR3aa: CASGTGANYGYTF
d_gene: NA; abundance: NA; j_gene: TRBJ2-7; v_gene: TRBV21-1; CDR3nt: TGTGCCAGCACTCCAAGGGGGGGGGTTTTACACGAGCAGTACTTC; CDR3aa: CASTPRGGVLHEQYF
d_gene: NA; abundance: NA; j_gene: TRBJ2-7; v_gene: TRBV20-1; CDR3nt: TGCAGTGCTAGACAGGGTTACGAGCAGTACTTC; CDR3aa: CSARQGYEQYF
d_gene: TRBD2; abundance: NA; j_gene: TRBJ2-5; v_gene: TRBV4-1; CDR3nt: TGCGCCAGCAGCCAGCCCCAGGCGGGAGGAGAGACCCAGTACTTC; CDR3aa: CASSQPQAGGETQYF
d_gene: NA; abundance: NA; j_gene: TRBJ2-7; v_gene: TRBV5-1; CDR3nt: TGCGCCAGCAGCTTGAAGGGGGACCTTCGCGAGCAGTACTTC; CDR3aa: CASSLKGDLREQYF
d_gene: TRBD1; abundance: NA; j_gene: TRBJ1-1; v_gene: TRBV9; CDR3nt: TGTGCCAGCAGCGTAATACAGGGGGACACTGAAGCTTTCTTT; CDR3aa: CASSVIQGDTEAFF
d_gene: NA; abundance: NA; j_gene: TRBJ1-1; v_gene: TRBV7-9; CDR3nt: TGTGCCAGCAGCTTATCGAAGAGTTACACTGAAGCTTTCTTT; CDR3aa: CASSLSKSYTEAFF
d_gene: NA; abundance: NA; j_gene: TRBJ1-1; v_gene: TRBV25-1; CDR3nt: TGTGCCAGCAGTCCCGCGGGTTTGACTGAAGCTTTCTTT; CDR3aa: CASSPAGLTEAFF
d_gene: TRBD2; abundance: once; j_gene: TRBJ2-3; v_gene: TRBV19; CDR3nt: TGTGCCAGTAGTCCCGGGACTAGCGGGAGGCCAGATACGCAGTATTTT; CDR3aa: CASSPGTSGRPDTQYF
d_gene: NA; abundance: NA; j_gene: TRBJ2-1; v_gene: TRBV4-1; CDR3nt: TGCGCCAGCAGCCAGGAACTAAGGGGGTATGAGCAGTTCTTC; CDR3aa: CASSQELRGYEQFF
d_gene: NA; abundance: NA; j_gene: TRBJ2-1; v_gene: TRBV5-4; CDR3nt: TGTGCCAGCGGGAGGGGGGCCAATGAGCAGTTCTTC; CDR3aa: CASGRGANEQFF
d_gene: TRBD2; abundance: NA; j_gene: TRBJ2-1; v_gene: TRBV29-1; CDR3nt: TGCAGCGTGGCCGATCGACTAGCGGGTGGCAATGAGCAGTTCTTC; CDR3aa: CSVADRLAGGNEQFF
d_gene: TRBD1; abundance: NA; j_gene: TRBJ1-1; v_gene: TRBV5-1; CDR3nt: TGCGCCAGCAGCCCTACCGGACAGGGGGACACTGAAGCTTTCTTT; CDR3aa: CASSPTGQGDTEAFF
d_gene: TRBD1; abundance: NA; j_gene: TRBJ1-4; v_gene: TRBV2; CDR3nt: TGTGCCAGCAGGACAGGGCGAGCAGCAACTAATGAAAAACTGTTTTTT; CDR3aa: CASRTGRAATNEKLFF
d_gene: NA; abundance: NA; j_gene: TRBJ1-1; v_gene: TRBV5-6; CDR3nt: TGTGCCAGCAGCTTGGATGGGGGCACTGGCACTGAAGCTTTCTTT; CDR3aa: CASSLDGGTGTEAFF
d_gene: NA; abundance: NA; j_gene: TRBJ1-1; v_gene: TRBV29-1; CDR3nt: TGCAGCGTGATGTTTGGAGGGACGAACACTGAAGCTTTCTTT; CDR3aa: CSVMFGGTNTEAFF
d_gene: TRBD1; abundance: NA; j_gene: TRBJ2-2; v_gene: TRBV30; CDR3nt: TGTGCCAGCCAGGGGCAGGGGGCATCCGGGGAGCTGTTTTTT; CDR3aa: CASQGQGASGELFF
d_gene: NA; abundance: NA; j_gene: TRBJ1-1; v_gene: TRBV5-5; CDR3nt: TGTGCCAGCAGCTTGGGGTGGGGCAGGCTGAACACTGAAGCTTTCTTT; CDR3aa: CASSLGWGRLNTEAFF
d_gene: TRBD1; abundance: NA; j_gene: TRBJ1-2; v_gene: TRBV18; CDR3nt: TGTGCCAGCTCACCCGGGACAGGCGGGGGATATGGCTACACCTTC; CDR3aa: CASSPGTGGGYGYTF
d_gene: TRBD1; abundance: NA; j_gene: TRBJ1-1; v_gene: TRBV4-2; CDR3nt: TGTGCCAGCACCGGGACAGGGGGCTCGGACACTGAAGCTTTCTTT; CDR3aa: CASTGTGGSDTEAFF
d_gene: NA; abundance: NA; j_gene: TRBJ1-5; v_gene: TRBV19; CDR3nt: TGTGCCAGTAGTAAGGAGGGGCTACGGAGCAATCAGCCCCAGCATTTT; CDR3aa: CASSKEGLRSNQPQHF
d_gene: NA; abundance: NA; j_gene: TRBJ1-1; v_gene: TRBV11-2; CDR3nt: TGTGCCAGCAGCTTCAGGTTGAACTCGCAAACTGAAGCTTTCTTT; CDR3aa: CASSFRLNSQTEAFF
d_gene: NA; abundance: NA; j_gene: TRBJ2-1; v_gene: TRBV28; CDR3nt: TGTGCCAGCAGCGAATTGACTGGCGAGAGGAGCAATGAGCAGTTCTTC; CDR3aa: CASSELTGERSNEQFF
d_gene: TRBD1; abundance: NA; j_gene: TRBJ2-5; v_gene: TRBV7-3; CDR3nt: TGTGCCAGCAGCCGGGACAGCCAAGAGACCCAGTACTTC; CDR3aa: CASSRDSQETQYF
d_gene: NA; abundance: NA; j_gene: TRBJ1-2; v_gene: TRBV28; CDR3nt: TGTGCCAGCAGTTTGGAGGAGCCCGGCTATGGCTACACCTTC; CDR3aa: CASSLEEPGYGYTF
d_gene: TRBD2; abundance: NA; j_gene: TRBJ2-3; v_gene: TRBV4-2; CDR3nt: TGTGCCAGCAGCCAGACTAGCGGGACTTCGGGTACGCAGTATTTT; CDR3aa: CASSQTSGTSGTQYF
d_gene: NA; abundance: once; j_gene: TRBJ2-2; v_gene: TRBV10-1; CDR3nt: TGCGCCAGCAGTGAGTCGGTAGGGGCGAACACCGGGGAGCTGTTTTTT; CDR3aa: CASSESVGANTGELFF
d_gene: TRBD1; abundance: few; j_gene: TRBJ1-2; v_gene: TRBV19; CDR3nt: TGTGCCAGTACCCTTACGGGGACAGTCTATGGCTACACCTTC; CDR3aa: CASTLTGTVYGYTF
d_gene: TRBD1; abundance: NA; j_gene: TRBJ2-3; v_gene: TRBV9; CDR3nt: TGTGCCAGCAGCGTTTCTACCGGGACAGGGTATGATACGCAGTATTTT; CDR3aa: CASSVSTGTGYDTQYF
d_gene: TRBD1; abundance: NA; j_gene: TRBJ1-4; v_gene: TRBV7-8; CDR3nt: TGTGCCAGCAGCGCCGGGACAGATGCAACTAATGAAAAACTGTTTTTT; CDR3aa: CASSAGTDATNEKLFF
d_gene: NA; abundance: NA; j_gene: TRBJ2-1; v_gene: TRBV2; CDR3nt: TGTGCCAGCAGTGAGGATTCCGGGGAGCAGTTCTTC; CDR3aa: CASSEDSGEQFF
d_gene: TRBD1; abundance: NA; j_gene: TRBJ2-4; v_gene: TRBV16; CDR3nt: TGTGCCAGCAGTCGACTAACCGGGACAGGGGGATCCGTAGTCAAAAACATTCAGTACTTC; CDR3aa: CASSRLTGTGGSVVKNIQYF